This T cell receptor beta chain came from a study of T cell changes during pregnancy in multiple sclerosis. Profiled with immunoSEQ multiplex PCR; TCRdb holds only in-frame clones, not every one. This sample has 75,000 to 95,000 clones, with more than 85% found just once. CDR3 length: 15 residues. Trimming removed 7 bases from V and 2 bases from J, with 17 bases in between. Germline V CDR1 and CDR2: SEHNR, FQNEAQ (reference sequence). The chain links TRBV7-9 to TRBJ1-2; the D gene is possibly TRBD1 (6 bases). This TCR derives from a female donor in good health, enrolled as a control in a pregnancy study. Sequences were derived from peripheral blood, sampled in the first trimester of pregnancy. CDR3 residues: CASTPKGGRNYGYTF. The DNA for the CDR3 is TGTGCCAGCACCCCAAAGGGGGGGAGGAACTATGGCTACACCTTC.